This entry lists 11 T cell receptor beta chains sequenced from one sample in a study of T cell responses to AZD1222 COVID-19 vaccine. Only in-frame clones appear in the TCRdb table, and some are missing; sequencing was by immunoSEQ multiplex PCR. The sample shows 40,000 to 45,000 clones, about 83% of them seen only once. The material was peripheral blood, obtained on day 0 of AZD1222 vaccination. The origin of the receptors is an adult in good health.

This chain uses TRBV7-8 with TRBJ1-5; no clear D. The CDR3 is made up of 15 amino acids. V was shortened by 1 base and J by 3 bases, with 10 bases between the two germline ends. Germline V lookup: CDR1 SGHVS, CDR2 FQNEAQ. The CDR3 nucleotides read TGTGCCAGCAGCTTAGTACCACAGAACAATCAGCCCCAGCATTTT. Its translation: CASSLVPQNNQPQHF.

Only one count was recorded for this clone. This chain joins TRBV7-2 and TRBJ2-5; either TRBD1 or TRBD2 may supply D (5 bases each). Germline V gene sequence: CDR1 SGHTA, CDR2 FQGNSA. V was trimmed by 4 bases and J by 3 bases, leaving 9 bases between them. The CDR3 spans 13 residues. The CDR3 protein is CASSWGPEETQYF. The CDR3 region has the DNA TGTGCCAGCAGCTGGGGACCAGAAGAGACCCAGTACTTC. The full variable domain, with the rest looked up from reference TRBV7-2 and TRBJ2-5, is GAGVSQSPSNKVTEKGKDVELRCDPISGHTALYWYRQSLGQGLEFLIYFQGNSAPDKSGLPSDRFSAERTGGSVSTLTIQRTQQEDSAVYLCASSWGPEETQYFGPGTRLLVL.

This rearrangement joins TRBV2 to TRBJ2-7, with TRBD2 matching 9 bases. CDR3 length: 17 residues. CDR1 and CDR2 (germline): SNHLY, FYNNEI. The V and J ends lost 10 bases and 2 bases, in that order; junction bases with no gene match: 18. CDR3 protein: CATETGPTSGYPYEQYF. The CDR3 coding sequence is TGTGCCACCGAGACAGGGCCTACTAGCGGGTATCCCTACGAGCAGTACTTC.

V is TRBV28 and J is TRBJ1-2; TRBD1 is a possible D gene (6 bases). The CDR3 consists of 14 residues. The V gene's germline CDR1 is MDHEN and CDR2 SYDVKM. Trimming took off 3 bases at V and 7 bases at J, with 15 bases between the two ends. The CDR3 DNA reads TGTGCCAGCAGTTTCCCCGGGACATGGTCTGGCTACACCTTC. This codes for CASSFPGTWSGYTF.

V usage is TRBV7-9 and J usage is TRBJ1-6, with 9 positions matching TRBD1. Germline V CDR1 and CDR2: SEHNR, FQNEAQ (reference sequence). The CDR3 extends over 15 amino acids. Trimming removed 5 bases from V and 7 bases from J; junction bases left unmatched: 6. The CDR3 sequence: CASSPDDRGNSPLHF. The CDR3 nucleotides read TGTGCCAGCAGCCCAGACGACAGGGGGAATTCACCCCTCCACTTT.

This clone was counted at least ten times. The V gene is TRBV5-1, the J gene TRBJ2-2; D gene unclear. Per germline, CDR1 SGHRS and CDR2 YFSETQ. There are 15 residues in the CDR3. Trimming left V 1 base short and J 7 bases short, with 14 bases between. CDR3 in DNA: TGCGCCAGCAGCTTGAAACCCCAGTATGTCGGGGAGCTGTTTTTT. Translation gives CASSLKPQYVGELFF.

This clone showed up just once. The J gene is TRBJ1-3, the V gene TRBV11-2; D is uncertain. The V gene lost 6 bases and the J gene lost 3 bases, with 12 bases spanning the gap. The germline V gene has CDR1 SGHAT and CDR2 FQNNGV. This CDR3 region has 14 residues. The CDR3 nucleotides are TGTGCCAGCAGGGAGAGGACTCTTGGAAACACCATATATTTT. This sequence encodes CASRERTLGNTIYF.

This chain uses TRBV5-4 with TRBJ1-2, with no clear D. This CDR3 is 14 amino acids long. V dropped 3 bases and J dropped 2 bases, with 11 bases sitting between them. Germline CDR1 is SGHNT and CDR2 is YYREEE (reference sequence). CDR3: CASSSLNLNYGYTF. As DNA, the CDR3 is TGTGCCAGCAGCTCGCTGAACCTCAACTATGGCTACACCTTC.

The genes are TRBV7-2 and TRBJ2-7; 8 bases align to TRBD1. Unmatched junction bases numbered 10, after V lost 0 bases and J lost 12 bases. The CDR3 covers 14 residues. In germline, CDR1 is SGHTA, CDR2 FQGNSA. CDR3: CASSLAPRGHGRYF. For the CDR3, the DNA is TGTGCCAGCAGCTTAGCGCCCAGGGGGCATGGGCGGTACTTC.

The V call is TRBV5-6, the J call TRBJ1-2; D ambiguous. The CDR3 is made up of 13 amino acids. V was cut by 0 bases and J by 6 bases, with 9 bases left in between. Germline V gene lookup returns CDR1 SGHDT and CDR2 YYEEEE. The CDR3 loop reads CASSLVGIHGYTF. DNA for the CDR3: TGTGCCAGCAGCTTGGTAGGGATCCATGGCTACACCTTC. The full variable domain, in which reference TRBV5-6 and TRBJ1-2 provide the parts outside the CDR3, is DAGVTQSPTHLIKTRGQQVTLRCSPKSGHDTVSWYQQALGQGPQFIFQYYEEEERQRGNFPDRFSGHQFPNYSSELNVNALLLGDSALYLCASSLVGIHGYTFGSGTRLTVV.

The rearrangement joins TRBV7-8 to TRBJ1-2; no reliable D call. Germline V gene lookup returns CDR1 SGHVS and CDR2 FQNEAQ. CDR3 size: 15 residues. V lost 5 bases and J lost 5, with 18 bases in between. The CDR3 sequence is CASSPTRGALYGYTF. DNA for the CDR3: TGTGCCAGCAGCCCCACCCGGGGAGCTCTATATGGCTACACCTTC.